A single sample gave rise to the 5 T cell receptor beta chains below, sequenced in a study of Graves' ophthalmopathy and Graves' hyperthyroidism. Amplification targeted the TCR beta CDR3 regions, with RNA transcripts as the source material. HTBI primers primed a first-round RT-PCR, and a second-round multiplex PCR followed. TCRdb re-derived calls from the multiplex PCR reads in MiXCR, one entry per CDR3 protein. The profile covers approximately 460,000 distinct CDR3 sequences, with about 15% appearing a single time and over 7.5% taken by the ten largest. Sequencing was done on a sample of blood. The source of these receptors is a woman aged 25 to 39 with Graves' ophthalmopathy.

This clonotype was counted only a few times. A much larger clone differs from this one at a single base, so this may be a read error. The conserved phenylalanine or tryptophan is not found at the CDR3 terminus, so this likely reflects a read error. The chain joins TRBV2 to TRBJ1-2; D is unresolved. V was cut by 2 bases and J by 8 bases, with 18 bases left in between. The germline CDR1 and CDR2 sequences are SNHLY and FYNNEI. The CDR3 runs to 15 residues. The CDR3 sequence: CASSEIVGSLGGYTL. DNA for the CDR3: TGTGCCAGCAGTGAAATTGTGGGGAGTTTGGGGGGCTACACCTTG.

Many counts were recorded for this clonotype. J is TRBJ2-5 and V is TRBV28, with 9 bases identical to TRBD2. The length of the CDR3 is 14 residues. V was clipped by 8 bases and J by 1 base; unmatched bases: 5. Germline V gene lookup returns CDR1 MDHEN and CDR2 SYDVKM. For the CDR3, the DNA is TGTGCCAGCGCCGGGACTAGCATCCAAGAGACCCAGTACTTC. Translated: CASAGTSIQETQYF.

This clonotype was counted many times. This sequence joins TRBV27 and TRBJ2-7; D may be TRBD1 (5 bases). Looked up from germline, CDR1 is MNHEY and CDR2 is SMNVEV (reference sequence). The length of the CDR3 is 14 residues. Trimming cost V 6 bases and J 4 bases, with 16 bases left between them. The CDR3 sequence is CASRPIRGKYEQYF. The CDR3 DNA reads as TGTGCCAGCAGACCAATTAGGGGAAAGTACGAGCAGTACTTC.

The sample holds many counts of this clonotype. The chain joins TRBV5-1 to TRBJ2-7, with 9 bases fitting TRBD1. The CDR3 extends over 14 amino acids. Germline V CDR1 and CDR2: SGHRS, YFSETQ. V was clipped by 7 bases and J by 4 bases; unmatched bases: 9. CDR3 region: CASRPWTGVYEQYF. The CDR3 DNA reads TGCGCCAGCCGGCCGTGGACAGGGGTATACGAGCAGTACTTC.

Comment on this clonotype: A much larger clone differs from this one at a single base, so this may be a read error. The gene calls are TRBV6-2 or TRBV6-3 and TRBJ1-1, with 12 bases fitting TRBD1. Germline V CDR1 and CDR2: MNHEY, SVGEGT. V shed 5 bases and J 3 bases; nucleotides not matched to a gene: 13. This CDR3 has 18 amino acids. The CDR3 nucleotides read TGTGCCAGCAGTCTTCCGAGGGCCGGGACAGGGGGCTACACTGAAGCTTTCTTT. Translated, it gives CASSLPRAGTGGYTEAFF.